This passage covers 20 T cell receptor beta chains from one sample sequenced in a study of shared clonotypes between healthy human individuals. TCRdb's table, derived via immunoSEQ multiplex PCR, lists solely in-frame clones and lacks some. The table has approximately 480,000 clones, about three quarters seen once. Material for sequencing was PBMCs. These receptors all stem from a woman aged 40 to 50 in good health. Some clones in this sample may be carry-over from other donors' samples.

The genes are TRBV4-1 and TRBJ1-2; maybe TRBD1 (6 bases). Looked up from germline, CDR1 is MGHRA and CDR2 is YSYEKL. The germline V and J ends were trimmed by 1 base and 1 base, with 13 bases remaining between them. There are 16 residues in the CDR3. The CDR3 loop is CASSQVSGGGNYGYTF. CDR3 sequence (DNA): TGCGCCAGCAGCCAAGTTAGCGGGGGCGGTAACTATGGCTACACCTTC.

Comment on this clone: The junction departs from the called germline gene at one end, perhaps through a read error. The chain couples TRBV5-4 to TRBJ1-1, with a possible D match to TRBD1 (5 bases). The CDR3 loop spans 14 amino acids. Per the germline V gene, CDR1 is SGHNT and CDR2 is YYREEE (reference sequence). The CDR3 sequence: CASSLTGGNTEAFF. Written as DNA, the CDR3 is TGCGCCAGCAGCCTCACAGGTGGGAACACTGAAGCTTTCTTT.

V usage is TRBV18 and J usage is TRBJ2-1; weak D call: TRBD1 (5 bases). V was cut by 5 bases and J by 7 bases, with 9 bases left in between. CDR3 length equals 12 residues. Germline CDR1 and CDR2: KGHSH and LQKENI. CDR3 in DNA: TGTGCCAGCTCAGCGACAGATAATGAGCAGTTCTTC. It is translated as CASSATDNEQFF.

CDR3 region: CASSLAVTSVTDTQYF. The DNA of the CDR3 is TGTGCCAGCAGCTTAGCAGTGACTAGCGTAACAGATACGCAGTATTTT. This sequence joins TRBV11-2 and TRBJ2-3; 8 positions agree with TRBD2. With V trimmed by 1 base and J by 3 bases, 6 bases remained unmatched. The CDR3 runs 16 residues. CDR1 and CDR2 (germline): SGHAT, FQNNGV.

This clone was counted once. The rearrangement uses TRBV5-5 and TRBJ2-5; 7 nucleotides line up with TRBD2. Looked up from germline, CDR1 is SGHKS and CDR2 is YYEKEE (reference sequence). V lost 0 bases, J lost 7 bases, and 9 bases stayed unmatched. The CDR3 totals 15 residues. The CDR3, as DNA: TGTGCCAGCAGCTTGGATCCGGGAGGCGAGAGGACCCAGTACTTC. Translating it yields CASSLDPGGERTQYF. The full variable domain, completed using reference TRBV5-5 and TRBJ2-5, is DAGVTQSPTHLIKTRGQQVTLRCSPISGHKSVSWYQQVLGQGPQFIFQYYEKEERGRGNFPDRFSARQFPNYSSELNVNALLLGDSALYLCASSLDPGGERTQYFGPGTRLLVL.

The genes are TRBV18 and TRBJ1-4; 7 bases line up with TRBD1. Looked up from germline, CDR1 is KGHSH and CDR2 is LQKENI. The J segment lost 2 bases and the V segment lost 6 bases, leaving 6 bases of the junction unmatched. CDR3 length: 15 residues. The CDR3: CASSGQTGTNEKLFF. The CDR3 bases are TGTGCCAGCTCGGGACAGACAGGGACTAATGAAAAACTGTTTTTT.

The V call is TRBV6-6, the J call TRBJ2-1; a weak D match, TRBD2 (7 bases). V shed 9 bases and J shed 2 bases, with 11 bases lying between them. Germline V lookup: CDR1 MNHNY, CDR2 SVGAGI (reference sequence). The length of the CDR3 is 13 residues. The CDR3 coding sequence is TGTGCCAGTTGGGGGGGCACCTACAATGAGCAGTTCTTC. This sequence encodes CASWGGTYNEQFF.

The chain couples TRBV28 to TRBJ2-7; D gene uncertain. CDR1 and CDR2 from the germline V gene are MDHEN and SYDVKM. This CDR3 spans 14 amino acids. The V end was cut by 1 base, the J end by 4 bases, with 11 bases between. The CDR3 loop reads CASSLSQFRYEQYF. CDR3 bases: TGTGCCAGCAGTTTATCGCAGTTTCGATACGAGCAGTACTTC. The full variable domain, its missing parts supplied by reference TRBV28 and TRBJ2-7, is DVKVTQSSRYLVKRTGEKVFLECVQDMDHENMFWYRQDPGLGLRLIYFSYDVKMKEKGDIPEGYSVSREKKERFSLILESASTNQTSMYLCASSLSQFRYEQYFGPGTRLTVT.

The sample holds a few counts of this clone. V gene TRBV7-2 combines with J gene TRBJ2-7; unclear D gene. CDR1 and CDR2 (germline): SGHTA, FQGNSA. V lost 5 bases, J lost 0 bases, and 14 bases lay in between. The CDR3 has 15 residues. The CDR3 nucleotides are TGTGCCAGCAGCGCTAGATACTTGCACTCCTACGAGCAGTACTTC. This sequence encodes CASSARYLHSYEQYF. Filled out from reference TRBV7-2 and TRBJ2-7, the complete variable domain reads GAGVSQSPSNKVTEKGKDVELRCDPISGHTALYWYRQSLGQGLEFLIYFQGNSAPDKSGLPSDRFSAERTGGSVSTLTIQRTQQEDSAVYLCASSARYLHSYEQYFGPGTRLTVT.

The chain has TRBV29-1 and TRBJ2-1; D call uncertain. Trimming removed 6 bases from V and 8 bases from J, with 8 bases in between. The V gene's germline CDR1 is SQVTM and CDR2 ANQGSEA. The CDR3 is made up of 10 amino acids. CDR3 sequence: CSVTFYEQFF. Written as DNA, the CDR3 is TGCAGCGTCACCTTCTATGAGCAGTTCTTC.

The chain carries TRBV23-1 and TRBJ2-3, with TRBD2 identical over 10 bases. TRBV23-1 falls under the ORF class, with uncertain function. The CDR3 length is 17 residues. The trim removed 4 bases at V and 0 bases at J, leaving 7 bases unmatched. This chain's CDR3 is CASSPSGSPYSTDTQYF. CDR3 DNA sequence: TGCGCCAGCAGTCCTAGCGGGAGTCCCTATAGCACAGATACGCAGTATTTT.

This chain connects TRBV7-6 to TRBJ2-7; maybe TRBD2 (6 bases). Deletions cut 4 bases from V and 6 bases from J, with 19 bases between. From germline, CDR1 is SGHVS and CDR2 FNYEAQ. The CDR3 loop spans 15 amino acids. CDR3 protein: CASSSIAARESEQYF. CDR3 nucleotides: TGTGCCAGCAGCTCCATAGCGGCACGGGAATCCGAGCAGTACTTC.

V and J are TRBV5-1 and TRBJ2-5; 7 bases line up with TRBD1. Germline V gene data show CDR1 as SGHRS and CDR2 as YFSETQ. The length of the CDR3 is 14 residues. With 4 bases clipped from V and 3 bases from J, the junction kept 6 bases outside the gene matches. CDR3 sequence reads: CASSLIGTEETQYF. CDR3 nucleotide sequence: TGCGCCAGCAGCCTAATAGGGACAGAAGAGACCCAGTACTTC.

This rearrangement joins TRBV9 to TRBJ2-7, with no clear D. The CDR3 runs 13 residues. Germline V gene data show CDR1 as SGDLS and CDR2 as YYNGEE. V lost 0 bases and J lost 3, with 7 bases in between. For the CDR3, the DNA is TGTGCCAGCAGCGTAGACAGCAACTACGAGCAGTACTTC. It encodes CASSVDSNYEQYF.

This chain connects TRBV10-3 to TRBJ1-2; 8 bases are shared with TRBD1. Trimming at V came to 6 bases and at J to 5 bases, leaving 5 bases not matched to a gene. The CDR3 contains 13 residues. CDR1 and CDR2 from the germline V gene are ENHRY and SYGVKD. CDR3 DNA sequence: TGTGCCATCAGCCGCGGGACAGGATATGGCTACACCTTC. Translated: CAISRGTGYGYTF.

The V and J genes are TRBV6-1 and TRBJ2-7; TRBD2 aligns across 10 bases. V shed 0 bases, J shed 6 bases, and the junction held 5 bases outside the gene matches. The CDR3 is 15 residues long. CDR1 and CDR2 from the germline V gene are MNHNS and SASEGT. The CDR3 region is CASSEASLAGVEQYF. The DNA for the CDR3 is TGTGCCAGCAGTGAAGCGTCCCTAGCGGGAGTCGAGCAGTACTTC.

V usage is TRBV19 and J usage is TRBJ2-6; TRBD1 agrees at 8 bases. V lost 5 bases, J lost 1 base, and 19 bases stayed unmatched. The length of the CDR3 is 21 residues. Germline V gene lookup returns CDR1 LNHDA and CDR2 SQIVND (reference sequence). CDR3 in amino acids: CASSPSLAGGPLGSGANVLTF. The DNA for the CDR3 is TGTGCCAGTAGTCCTTCGTTAGCAGGGGGCCCCTTAGGATCTGGGGCCAACGTCCTGACTTTC.

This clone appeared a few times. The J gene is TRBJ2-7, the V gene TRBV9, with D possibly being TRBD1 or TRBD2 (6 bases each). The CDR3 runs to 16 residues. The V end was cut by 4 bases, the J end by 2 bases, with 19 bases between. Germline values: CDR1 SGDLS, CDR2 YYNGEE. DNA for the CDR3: TGTGCCAGCAGCCCGCCCGGAGGGGGGCGGCCCTACGAGCAGTACTTC. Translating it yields CASSPPGGGRPYEQYF.

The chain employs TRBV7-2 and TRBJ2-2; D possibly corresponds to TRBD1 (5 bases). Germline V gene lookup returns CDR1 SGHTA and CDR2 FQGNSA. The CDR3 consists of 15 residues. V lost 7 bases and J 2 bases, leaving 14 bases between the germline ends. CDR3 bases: TGTGCCAGCAACAGACAGTCAACCAACACCGGGGAGCTGTTTTTT. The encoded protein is CASNRQSTNTGELFF.

As DNA, the CDR3 is TGTGCCAGCAGCTTGTGGACAGGAGGGGGCTACACCTTC. Its translation: CASSLWTGGGYTF. J is TRBJ1-2 and V is TRBV5-4; 7 nucleotides line up with TRBD1. Germline assignment: CDR1 SGHNT and CDR2 YYREEE (reference sequence). V was clipped by 1 base and J by 8 bases; unmatched bases: 5. CDR3 size: 13 residues.